A single sample gave rise to the 10 T cell receptor beta chains below, sequenced in a study of T cell clones after liver transplantation. Method: immunoSEQ multiplex PCR; TCRdb's copy keeps in-frame clones and lacks some. This sample has over 15,000 clones, with approximately 89% found just once. The sample consisted of CD8+ T cells from blood, taken before liver transplant. These receptors were taken from a human donor who received a liver transplant.

This clone is labeled hyperexpanded. The gene calls are TRBV7-9 and TRBJ1-5; no clear D. V lost 5 bases to trimming and J lost 4 bases, with 15 bases between them. This CDR3 is built from 15 residues. Germline V gene lookup returns CDR1 SEHNR and CDR2 FQNEAQ (reference sequence). CDR3 sequence (DNA): TGTGCCAGCAGCCCTACCAAAGCTGGGAATCAGCCCCAGCATTTT. Translation: CASSPTKAGNQPQHF.

CDR3 nucleotide sequence: TGTGCCAGCGGGTCCGGCCCTTACGAGCAGTACTTC. Translation: CASGSGPYEQYF. J is TRBJ2-7 and V is TRBV27; no definite D call. CDR3 length: 12 residues. Trimming pared 8 bases from V and 4 bases from J, leaving 12 bases between. Germline CDR1 MNHEY, CDR2 SMNVEV (reference sequence).

The chain links TRBV6-6 to TRBJ2-7; 7 bases fit TRBD2. V lost 7 bases to trimming and J lost 2 bases; unmatched junction nucleotides: 5. CDR1 and CDR2 from the germline V gene are MNHNY and SVGAGI (reference sequence). The CDR3 has 13 residues. This CDR3 reads CASIGRGAYEQYF. CDR3 bases: TGTGCCAGCATAGGGAGGGGAGCCTACGAGCAGTACTTC.

In this sample, this clone turned up once. The chain is built from TRBV29-1 and TRBJ2-7; TRBD1 matches 10 bases. This CDR3 has 13 residues. With V trimmed by 6 bases and J by 2 bases, 4 bases remained unmatched. CDR1 is SQVTM, CDR2 ANQGSEA, per germline. This CDR3 reads CSVLGQGAYEQYF. The CDR3 DNA is TGCAGCGTACTCGGACAGGGGGCCTACGAGCAGTACTTC.

This clone occurred once. The chain links TRBV5-4 to TRBJ2-7, with 7 bases matching TRBD1. This CDR3 is built from 14 residues. Germline V lookup: CDR1 SGHNT, CDR2 YYREEE (reference sequence). With 2 bases clipped from V and 5 bases from J, the junction kept 7 bases outside the gene matches. The CDR3 DNA reads TGTGCCAGCAGCTTTAAGGGGGCTCAGGACGAGCAGTACTTC. Its translation is CASSFKGAQDEQYF.

This chain uses TRBV7-9 with TRBJ1-5, with 7 bases aligning to TRBD1. Germline V CDR1 and CDR2: SEHNR, FQNEAQ (reference sequence). This CDR3 is 16 amino acids long. V was pared by 5 bases and J by 2 bases, with 9 bases of the junction left unmatched. This CDR3 reads CASSPGRGQGNQPQHF. CDR3 nucleotide sequence: TGTGCCAGCAGCCCCGGTAGGGGGCAGGGCAATCAGCCCCAGCATTTT.

The V and J genes are TRBV27 and TRBJ2-7, with D perhaps matching TRBD1 (5 bases). Trimming left V 2 bases short and J 5 bases short, with 10 bases between. CDR3 size: 13 residues. Looked up from germline, CDR1 is MNHEY and CDR2 is SMNVEV (reference sequence). CDR3 in DNA: TGTGCCAGCAGTTTACAGGGTTCCCACGAGCAGTACTTC. Residues: CASSLQGSHEQYF.

The V and J genes are TRBV5-1 and TRBJ2-7; 11 bases line up with TRBD2. V shed 0 bases, J shed 1 base, and the junction held 6 bases outside the gene matches. The CDR3 loop spans 17 amino acids. CDR1 SGHRS and CDR2 YFSETQ come from the germline V gene. The DNA for the CDR3 is TGCGCCAGCAGCTTGGAGTTAGCGGGAGGGCTTTCCTACGAGCAGTACTTC. It yields the protein CASSLELAGGLSYEQYF.

The chain has TRBV19 and TRBJ2-7; the D gene is possibly TRBD2 (5 bases). V was trimmed by 6 bases and J by 2 bases, leaving 14 bases between them. Germline-derived CDR1 and CDR2 are LNHDA and SQIVND (reference sequence). CDR3 length: 14 residues. CDR3 nucleotides: TGTGCCAGTAGCCCCGCGGGTGGCACCTACGAGCAGTACTTC. As protein: CASSPAGGTYEQYF.

The chain links TRBV7-2 to TRBJ2-2, with 13 bases that match TRBD2. This CDR3 has 18 residues. The germline CDR1 and CDR2 sequences are SGHTA and FQGNSA. V was clipped by 5 bases and J by 4 bases; unmatched bases: 10. This CDR3 is CASSIRTSGSVGTGELFF. In DNA form, the CDR3 reads TGTGCCAGCAGCATCCGGACTAGCGGGAGCGTGGGCACCGGGGAGCTGTTTTTT. Based on the CDR3 plus reference TRBV7-2 and TRBJ2-2, the full variable domain is GAGVSQSPSNKVTEKGKDVELRCDPISGHTALYWYRQSLGQGLEFLIYFQGNSAPDKSGLPSDRFSAERTGGSVSTLTIQRTQQEDSAVYLCASSIRTSGSVGTGELFFGEGSRLTVL.